The entry below gives a single T cell receptor beta chain sequence along with its context. These data belong to a study of blood T cell repertoires in COVID-19. Looking at the study overall: Samples came from the United States, Italy and Spain, spanning acute and convalescent COVID-19. Sample material is recorded as cDNA or gDNA derived from T cells, B-cell-depleted T cells, or PBMCs.

Only in-frame clones appear in the TCRdb table, and some are missing; sequencing was by immunoSEQ multiplex PCR. The table records fewer than 300,000 clones, 86% of them present only once. V lost 4 bases and J lost 4, with 14 bases in between. The CDR3 sequence is 15 residues long. The germline V gene encodes CDR1 SGHNT and CDR2 YENEEA. Sequenced material: peripheral blood. This rearrangement joins TRBV11-3 to TRBJ2-1, with a possible D match to TRBD2 (6 bases). This sequence was found in a man aged 40-49 years who had recovered from COVID-19. The CDR3 DNA sequence: TGTGCCAGCAGCTCGCCGGGGGACCGGTACAATGAGCAGTTCTTC. The encoded protein is CASSSPGDRYNEQFF.